The 27 T cell receptor beta chains below come from one sample, sequenced in a study of T-cell reconstitution after alpha-beta-depleted transplantation in children (dated by TCRdb to 2016 to 2018). The meaning of the sample's treatment or condition label: allogeneic hematopoietic cell transplantation with graft depleted of TCRalphabeta T cells and CD19 B cells. Receptor libraries were prepared by PCR. Reads for this sample came from an Illumina HiSeq 2500. TCR library preparation used molecular barcoding, with unique molecular identifiers applied to normalize quantification of the TCRbeta repertoire. TCRdb reprocessing: public reads trimmed at Q25 with fastp, clones called with MiXCR, in-frame beta chains kept. Identical CDR3 proteins give one entry, which carries the most common genes and DNA. The sample table contains roughly 250,000 distinct CDR3 sequences; only one count was recorded for roughly 8.2% of them. Roughly 5.8% of the sample comes from the top ten.

The sequences come from PBMCs, mostly from graft donor cells, collected 180 days after TCRalphabeta/CD19-depleted stem cell transplant. The receptors stem from a male patient under 18 who had a stem cell transplant for acute lymphoblastic leukemia, so the T cells may come from the graft donor.

V and J are TRBV28 and TRBJ2-6; no clear D gene. With 6 bases removed from V and 4 bases from J, the gap between germline ends came to 7 bases. CDR3 length equals 13 residues. Germline V CDR1 and CDR2: MDHEN, SYDVKM. The CDR3 nucleotides read TGTGCCAGCAGACAAGGGGGGGCCAACGTCCTGACTTTC. It specifies CASRQGGANVLTF. The entire variable domain, with the rest obtained from reference TRBV28 and TRBJ2-6, is as follows: DVKVTQSSRYLVKRTGEKVFLECVQDMDHENMFWYRQDPGLGLRLIYFSYDVKMKEKGDIPEGYSVSREKKERFSLILESASTNQTSMYLCASRQGGANVLTFGAGSRLTVL.

This clonotype was counted many times. This sequence joins TRBV20-1 and TRBJ2-3; 15 bases are a match to TRBD2. CDR3 length equals 17 residues. J was trimmed by 6 bases and V by 2 bases; bases with no gene match: 9. Germline V lookup: CDR1 DFQATT, CDR2 SNEGSKA (reference sequence). The CDR3 DNA reads as TGCAGTGCTAGAAAGGAGCCCGGACTAGCGGGAGGGGATACGCAGTATTTT. Translating gives CSARKEPGLAGGDTQYF.

This clonotype was detected a few times. J is TRBJ2-7 and V is TRBV10-3; 8 positions agree with TRBD2. With 3 bases clipped from V and 3 bases from J, the junction kept 7 bases outside the gene matches. CDR1 is ENHRY, CDR2 SYGVKD, per germline. The CDR3 covers 15 residues. The CDR3 bases are TGTGCCATCAGTGACGACAGCGGGAGTCTCTACGAGCAGTACTTC. This gives the protein CAISDDSGSLYEQYF.

CDR3 bases: TGTGCCAGCAGCTCAAAGAGGGCGGGAGAGACCCAGTACTTC. Its protein product is CASSSKRAGETQYF. This chain joins TRBV7-6 and TRBJ2-5, with TRBD2 as a possible D gene (5 bases). The CDR3 spans 14 residues. Germline V gene lookup returns CDR1 SGHVS and CDR2 FNYEAQ. V was pared by 4 bases and J by 4 bases, with 13 bases between.

The chain has TRBV24-1 and TRBJ2-3, with 9 bases aligning to TRBD1. Unmatched junction bases numbered 6, after V lost 4 bases and J lost 5 bases. The CDR3 loop spans 15 amino acids. The germline V gene encodes CDR1 KGHDR and CDR2 SFDVKD. The CDR3 nucleotides read TGTGCCACCAGTGACCCGGACAGGGGCCGAGATACGCAGTATTTT. This codes for CATSDPDRGRDTQYF.

This clonotype was detected ten times or more. The chain joins TRBV4-2 to TRBJ1-6, with 7 bases that match TRBD1. Looked up from germline, CDR1 is LGHNA and CDR2 is YNFKEQ. V trimming: 0 bases; J trimming: 7 bases; junction bases outside the gene matches: 6. The CDR3 is made up of 16 amino acids. The CDR3 coding sequence is TGTGCCAGCAGCCAAGAGCCGGGACAGTCGAATTCACCCCTCCACTTT. Protein product: CASSQEPGQSNSPLHF.

This clonotype was counted many times. The rearrangement uses TRBV2 and TRBJ2-3; D is perhaps TRBD1 or TRBD2 (6 bases each). CDR3 length: 14 residues. Germline V CDR1 and CDR2: SNHLY, FYNNEI. Trimming removed 3 bases from V and 6 bases from J, with 13 bases in between. The CDR3 reads CASSDVGGSDTQYF. In DNA form, the CDR3 reads TGTGCCAGCAGTGATGTCGGGGGCTCGGATACGCAGTATTTT.

In its sample, this clonotype was seen many times. This sequence joins TRBV7-3 and TRBJ2-1; 10 bases agree with TRBD2. J lost 8 bases, V lost 2 bases, and 6 bases had no gene match. The CDR3 totals 15 residues. Germline-derived CDR1 and CDR2 are SGHTA and FQGTGA. DNA of the CDR3: TGTGCCAGCAGCTTAGGAGCGGGAGGGCCTCATGAGCAGTTCTTC. Protein: CASSLGAGGPHEQFF.

This clonotype was seen many times. The gene calls are TRBV24-1 and TRBJ1-1; D may be TRBD1 (6 bases). With 2 bases removed from V and 5 bases from J, the gap between germline ends came to 14 bases. The CDR3 covers 15 residues. Germline values: CDR1 KGHDR, CDR2 SFDVKD. CDR3 bases: TGTGCCACCAGTGATTCCACAGGGCTCGGGACTGAAGCTTTCTTT. Translating gives CATSDSTGLGTEAFF.

This clonotype was detected many times. The chain is built from TRBV29-1 and TRBJ1-4; TRBD1 might be the D (6 bases). This CDR3 region has 14 residues. The germline V and J ends were trimmed by 7 bases and 3 bases, with 15 bases remaining between them. Per the germline V gene, CDR1 is SQVTM and CDR2 is ANQGSEA. CDR3 loop: CSAHTGFANEKLFF. The CDR3 nucleotides read TGCAGCGCTCACACAGGGTTTGCTAATGAAAAACTGTTTTTT.

As to this clonotype: This could be a read error, since a much larger clone is one nucleotide away. The chain recombines TRBV6-2 or TRBV6-3 with TRBJ2-1, with D possibly matching TRBD1 (5 bases). Germline values: CDR1 MNHEY, CDR2 SVGEGT. The V end lost 2 bases, the J end lost 10 bases, and 15 bases lay between the germline ends. The CDR3 has 14 residues. This CDR3 reads CASSYGPGRNEQFF. The CDR3 DNA reads as TGTGCCAGCAGTTACGGCCCAGGGCGGAACGAGCAGTTCTTC.

This clonotype was counted many times. The chain recombines TRBV5-1 with TRBJ1-5; D gene ambiguous. CDR3 length: 13 residues. V shed 2 bases and J shed 7 bases, with 10 bases lying between them. CDR1 and CDR2 from the germline V gene are SGHRS and YFSETQ. The CDR3 loop reads CASSFDSHQPQHF. The CDR3 nucleotides read TGCGCCAGCAGCTTCGACTCTCACCAGCCCCAGCATTTT.

The sample holds many counts of this clonotype. The chain is built from TRBV5-1 and TRBJ2-3; weak D call: TRBD1 (6 bases). Germline CDR1 reads SGHRS; CDR2 reads YFSETQ. The ends were cut back, 3 bases at V and 1 base at J, with 6 bases in the middle. The CDR3 covers 13 residues. CDR3 DNA sequence: TGCGCCAGCAGCTCAGGGGGCACAGATACGCAGTATTTT. It is translated as CASSSGGTDTQYF.

This clonotype has a count of ten or more. The chain joins TRBV6-4 to TRBJ2-1; 10 nucleotides line up with TRBD2. The J segment lost 1 base and the V segment lost 4 bases, leaving 4 bases of the junction unmatched. The CDR3 is made up of 16 amino acids. Germline CDR1 reads MRHNA; CDR2 reads SNTAGT. The CDR3 loop is CASSGASGRSYNEQFF. Written as DNA, the CDR3 is TGTGCCAGCAGTGGGGCTAGCGGGAGATCCTACAATGAGCAGTTCTTC.

In this sample, this clonotype turned up many times. This chain links TRBV9 with TRBJ2-1, with D unresolved. The ends were cut back, 0 bases at V and 4 bases at J, with 11 bases in the middle. CDR1 and CDR2 from the germline V gene are SGDLS and YYNGEE. The CDR3 spans 15 residues. The CDR3: CASSVGPGRYNEQFF. CDR3 bases: TGTGCCAGCAGCGTAGGGCCTGGGCGGTACAATGAGCAGTTCTTC.

This clonotype was picked up many times. J is TRBJ2-1 and V is TRBV12-3 or TRBV12-4, with 12 bases identical to TRBD2. Unmatched junction bases numbered 10, after V lost 6 bases and J lost 7 bases. This CDR3 contains 16 residues. In nucleotides, the CDR3 is TGTGCCAGCAGCCTTTTCCTAGCGGGGGGGCGGAATGAGCAGTTCTTC. Encoded protein: CASSLFLAGGRNEQFF.

In its sample, this clonotype was seen many times. The V call is TRBV4-3, the J call TRBJ1-2, with unresolved D. Germline CDR1 LGHNA, CDR2 YSLEER. V was clipped by 0 bases and J by 0 bases, with 14 bases between them. The CDR3 loop spans 17 amino acids. This CDR3 is CASSQERSLTPNYGYTF. The CDR3 DNA sequence: TGCGCCAGCAGCCAAGAGCGGAGCCTCACTCCTAACTATGGCTACACCTTC.

This clonotype has at least ten counts. The chain carries TRBV29-1 and TRBJ2-7; D is uncertain. This CDR3 is 13 amino acids long. V lost 4 bases to trimming and J lost 4 bases, with 14 bases between them. CDR1 is SQVTM, CDR2 ANQGSEA, per germline. The DNA for the CDR3 is TGCAGCGTTGGGCGGCTCCTAGGGTACGAGCAGTACTTC. Amino acids: CSVGRLLGYEQYF.

Notes on this clonotype: This may arise from a read error, as a much more abundant clone is one base away. The chain has TRBV7-8 and TRBJ1-3; D gene ambiguous. This CDR3 contains 15 residues. V was shortened by 4 bases and J by 2 bases, with 12 bases between the two germline ends. Per germline, CDR1 SGHVS and CDR2 FQNEAQ. CDR3 amino acids: CASSSHGGPGNTIYF. As DNA, the CDR3 is TGTGCCAGCAGCTCGCATGGTGGTCCTGGAAACACCATATATTTT.

Details on this clonotype: A much more abundant neighbour one base away suggests this may be a read error. V gene TRBV15 combines with J gene TRBJ1-1; 10 bases map to TRBD1. CDR1 and CDR2 (germline): LNHNV, YYDKDF (reference sequence). CDR3 length: 16 amino acids. V shed 4 bases and J 4 bases; nucleotides not matched to a gene: 9. The CDR3 loop is CATSKDGQGVGTEAFF. CDR3 coding DNA: TGTGCCACCAGCAAAGACGGACAGGGGGTAGGCACTGAAGCTTTCTTT.

This clonotype came up many times. The rearrangement links TRBV2 to TRBJ2-1, with a tentative D call TRBD1 (6 bases). CDR1 and CDR2 (germline): SNHLY, FYNNEI. This CDR3 region has 13 residues. The ends were cut back, 7 bases at V and 7 bases at J, with 14 bases in the middle. CDR3 sequence reads: CASKTGYGNEQFF. The CDR3 DNA reads as TGTGCCAGCAAAACAGGGTATGGGAATGAGCAGTTCTTC.

This clonotype was seen repeatedly, ten times or more. The V and J genes are TRBV7-2 and TRBJ1-2; 7 nucleotides match TRBD1. There are 15 residues in the CDR3. Germline V gene data show CDR1 as SGHTA and CDR2 as FQGNSA. V was clipped by 1 base and J by 8 bases; unmatched bases: 10. This CDR3 reads CASSLEPSTGLGYTF. The DNA for the CDR3 is TGTGCCAGCAGCTTAGAACCTTCGACAGGGCTCGGCTACACCTTC.

This clonotype was seen a handful of times. The rearrangement uses TRBV18 and TRBJ2-7; no clear D gene. Per the germline V gene, CDR1 is KGHSH and CDR2 is LQKENI. Trimming took 3 bases from V and 2 from J, leaving 11 bases between them. CDR3 length equals 14 residues. The DNA of the CDR3 is TGTGCCAGCTCACCGAGGCTCTTCCCCTACGAGCAGTACTTC. Its translation: CASSPRLFPYEQYF.

This clonotype occurred many times. The chain carries TRBV15 and TRBJ2-1; D ambiguous. Germline V gene sequence: CDR1 LNHNV, CDR2 YYDKDF (reference sequence). The length of the CDR3 is 12 residues. Trimming left V 0 bases short and J 3 bases short, with 0 bases between. CDR3 loop: CATSRDYNEQFF. The DNA for the CDR3 is TGTGCCACCAGCAGAGACTACAATGAGCAGTTCTTC.

This clonotype was observed many times. This sequence joins TRBV7-2 and TRBJ2-5, with D uncertain. The CDR3 extends over 12 amino acids. Per germline, CDR1 SGHTA and CDR2 FQGNSA. V lost 2 bases, J lost 6 bases, and 7 bases lay in between. CDR3 sequence reads: CASSLSRKTQYF. CDR3 bases: TGTGCCAGCAGCTTAAGTAGAAAGACCCAGTACTTC.

This clonotype has only one observation. This may be a read error, as it is one base from a much larger clone. J is TRBJ2-7 and V is TRBV20-1, with D possibly matching TRBD2 (5 bases). CDR3 length equals 14 residues. Looked up from germline, CDR1 is DFQATT and CDR2 is SNEGSKA (reference sequence). CDR3 bases: TGCAGTGCTAGAGATCTGGCTGGGAGCTACGACCAGTACTTC. It codes for CSARDLAGSYDQYF.

This clonotype has at least ten counts. The V and J genes are TRBV5-1 and TRBJ2-3, with 10 bases lining up with TRBD2. The J segment lost 10 bases and the V segment lost 2 bases, leaving 4 bases of the junction unmatched. Germline assignment: CDR1 SGHRS and CDR2 YFSETQ. This CDR3 has 13 amino acids. The CDR3 region is CASSFGTSEAQYF. CDR3 DNA sequence: TGCGCCAGCAGCTTCGGGACTAGCGAGGCGCAGTATTTT. The variable domain in full, with the rest retrieved from reference TRBV5-1 and TRBJ2-3, is KAGVTQTPRYLIKTRGQQVTLSCSPISGHRSVSWYQQTPGQGLQFLFEYFSETQRNKGNFPGRFSGRQFSNSRSEMNVSTLELGDSALYLCASSFGTSEAQYFGPGTRLTVL.